These 29 T cell receptor beta chains were sequenced from one sample in a study of tumor-infiltrating lymphocytes in oesophageal squamous cell carcinoma. TCRdb itself ran the PCR reads through MiXCR, one entry per CDR3 protein. The table includes 20,000 or so distinct CDR3 sequences, roughly two fifths detected once. Sequencing was carried out using normal esophageal tissue next to the tumor. The receptors were gathered from a male donor with esophageal squamous cell carcinoma.

The rearrangement joins TRBV7-9 to TRBJ2-4; the D call may be TRBD1 or TRBD2 (5 bases each). The J call is in doubt because the DNA end fits TRBJ2-1 better. CDR3 size: 13 residues. Germline CDR1 SEHNR, CDR2 FQNEAQ (reference sequence). The CDR3 region has the DNA TGTGCCAGCAGCTTGGGGACGATCAATGAGCAGTTCTTC. Residues: CASSLGTINEQFF.

A remark on this clonotype: A read error is likely, as this CDR3 ends without the conserved phenylalanine or tryptophan. No DNA is shown, since the ends of the CDR3 on it are uncertain; the CDR3 is the one TCRdb lists. This chain uses TRBV7-4 with TRBJ2-7. The germline V gene encodes CDR1 SGHVT and CDR2 SQSDAQ. From its first to its last residue, the CDR3 has 13 amino acids. Here the CDR3 reads CASSLLTEQYFGS.

This clonotype was seen a single time. The genes are TRBV7-3 and TRBJ2-4; D not certain. Germline V gene data show CDR1 as SGHTA and CDR2 as FQGTGA. Between the trimmed V and J ends, which lost 3 bases and 13 bases, there was a span of 16 bases. The CDR3 covers 13 residues. The CDR3 sequence: CASSLAPWEEQYF. CDR3 in DNA: TGTGCCAGCAGCTTGGCCCCCTGGGAAGAGCAGTACTTC.

This clonotype is labeled medium-sized. The V and J genes are TRBV7-9 and TRBJ1-2, with D tentatively TRBD1 (5 bases). There are 15 residues in the CDR3. V was trimmed by 2 bases and J by 0 bases, leaving 10 bases between them. Looked up from germline, CDR1 is SEHNR and CDR2 is FQNEAQ (reference sequence). CDR3 DNA sequence: TGTGCCAGCAGCTTATCGGGGCGGACTAACTATGGCTACACCTTC. Translation gives CASSLSGRTNYGYTF.

Points on this clonotype: A much larger clone lies a single base off, so this may be a read error. CDR3 coding DNA: TGTGCCAGCAGGGAAAGCGGGGCAAGCTCCTACAATGAGCAGTACTTC. Translation gives CASRESGASSYNEQYF. The chain recombines TRBV6-1 with TRBJ2-1; 7 nucleotides match TRBD2. The J call could be wrong; TRBJ2-7 is a better fit for the DNA end. The germline gives CDR1 MNHNS, CDR2 SASEGT. This CDR3 region has 16 residues.

This clonotype has a handful of counts. A read error may account for a junction end that differs from germline. The chain links TRBV15 to TRBJ1-6; tentatively, D is TRBD1 (5 bases). This CDR3 comprises 17 residues. The germline V gene encodes CDR1 LNHNV and CDR2 YYDKDF (reference sequence). CDR3 residues: CATSRRQSSSYNSPLHF. CDR3 nucleotides: TGTGCCACCAGCAGAAGACAGTCGAGCTCCTATAATTCACCCCTCCACTTC.

There are a few counts of this clonotype. The rearrangement uses TRBV7-3 and TRBJ2-3; D possibly corresponds to TRBD2 (6 bases). With 5 bases removed from V and 2 bases from J, the gap between germline ends came to 20 bases. The CDR3 covers 17 residues. Germline CDR1 is SGHTA and CDR2 is FQGTGA. CDR3 region: CASSPSRAEGYTDTQYF. CDR3 nucleotides: TGTGCCAGCAGCCCGTCGCGGGCGGAGGGCTACACAGATACGCAGTATTTT.

The CDR3 region is CASSLGWGTQETQYF. The CDR3 nucleotides read TGTGCCAGCAGCTTAGGGTGGGGGACCCAAGAGACCCAGTACTTC. The gene calls are TRBV11-2 and TRBJ2-5; the D call may be TRBD1 or TRBD2 (5 bases each). Germline loops: CDR1 SGHAT, CDR2 FQNNGV. The CDR3 is 15 amino acids. V lost 1 base to trimming and J lost 1 base, with 10 bases between them. Full variable domain (missing parts from reference TRBV11-2 and TRBJ2-5): EAGVAQSPRYKIIEKRQSVAFWCNPISGHATLYWYQQILGQGPKLLIQFQNNGVVDDSQLPKDRFSAERLKGVDSTLKIQPAKLEDSAVYLCASSLGWGTQETQYFGPGTRLLVL.

By its share, this clonotype is medium-sized. The rearrangement links TRBV5-6 to TRBJ2-3; 14 nucleotides align to TRBD2. CDR1 SGHDT and CDR2 YYEEEE come from the germline V gene. The J segment lost 8 bases and the V segment lost 3 bases, leaving 2 bases of the junction unmatched. This CDR3 contains 14 residues. This CDR3 reads CASSSGTSGSTQYF. The CDR3 DNA is TGTGCCAGCAGCTCCGGGACTAGCGGGAGTACGCAGTATTTT. The full variable domain, with the rest looked up from reference TRBV5-6 and TRBJ2-3, is DAGVTQSPTHLIKTRGQQVTLRCSPKSGHDTVSWYQQALGQGPQFIFQYYEEEERQRGNFPDRFSGHQFPNYSSELNVNALLLGDSALYLCASSSGTSGSTQYFGPGTRLTVL.

This clonotype was seen more than once but under ten times. The J gene is TRBJ1-2, the V gene TRBV18; 9 bases match TRBD1. The germline V gene encodes CDR1 KGHSH and CDR2 LQKENI. This CDR3 contains 13 residues. The junction had 5 bases not matched to a gene; V was cut back by 6 bases and J by 6 bases. CDR3 sequence: CASSPGQGHGYTF. CDR3 bases: TGTGCCAGCTCCCCGGGACAGGGCCATGGCTACACCTTC.

This clonotype was counted many times. This sequence joins TRBV12-3 or TRBV12-4 and TRBJ1-2, with 9 bases matching TRBD1. This CDR3 has 15 residues. Trimming at V came to 5 bases and at J to 1 base, leaving 5 bases not matched to a gene. CDR3 coding DNA: TGTGCCAGCAGTATCGCGACAGGGGGTAACTATGGCTACACCTTC. Its translation is CASSIATGGNYGYTF.

By frequency in the sample, this clonotype is medium-sized. This chain joins TRBV6-6 and TRBJ2-7; a possible D gene is TRBD2 (5 bases). Germline values: CDR1 MNHNY, CDR2 SVGAGI (reference sequence). This CDR3 comprises 14 residues. The V end lost 2 bases, the J end lost 0 bases, and 8 bases lay between the germline ends. CDR3: CASSYQRSSYEQYF. The CDR3 DNA sequence: TGTGCCAGCAGTTACCAGCGGAGCTCCTACGAGCAGTACTTC.

This sequence joins TRBV4-1 and TRBJ2-4; 10 nucleotides agree with TRBD2. The J call is in doubt because the DNA end fits TRBJ2-7 better. The CDR3 is 16 residues long. The V gene's germline CDR1 is MGHRA and CDR2 YSYEKL. CDR3 nucleotides: TGCGCCAGCAGCCATAACAGCGGGAGGGTATCCTACGAGCAGTACTTC. Protein sequence: CASSHNSGRVSYEQYF.

This clonotype came up a few times. The V and J genes are TRBV6-1 and TRBJ1-1; no reliable D call. Germline V lookup: CDR1 MNHNS, CDR2 SASEGT. With 6 bases removed from V and 0 bases from J, the gap between germline ends came to 11 bases. This CDR3 region has 14 residues. DNA of the CDR3: TGTGCCAGCAGACAGCTCTACATGAACACTGAAGCTTTCTTT. Translated, it gives CASRQLYMNTEAFF.

This clonotype was found many times. The V gene is TRBV28, the J gene TRBJ2-4; D is unclear. CDR3 size: 14 residues. Trimming shortened V by 2 bases and J by 0 bases, and 5 bases separated the two germline ends. Per the germline V gene, CDR1 is MDHEN and CDR2 is SYDVKM. CDR3 coding DNA: TGTGCCAGCAGTTTACCACTAGCCAAAAACATTCAGTACTTC. It codes for CASSLPLAKNIQYF.

The V call is TRBV7-2, the J call TRBJ2-5; the match to TRBD2 covers 12 bases. Germline loops: CDR1 SGHTA, CDR2 FQGNSA. CDR3 length: 15 residues. The V gene end was trimmed by 1 base and the J gene end by 11 bases; junction bases not matched to a gene: 8. The CDR3 region has the DNA TGTGCCAGCAGCTTAGTTCCTAGCGGGAGGGCCGGGCAGTACTTC. It specifies CASSLVPSGRAGQYF.

J is TRBJ2-5 and V is TRBV6-2 or TRBV6-3, with TRBD1 identical over 10 bases. The J call is in doubt because the DNA end fits TRBJ2-1 better. Germline V CDR1 and CDR2: MNHEY, SVGEGT. The CDR3 covers 15 residues. CDR3 sequence (DNA): TGTGCCAGCAAACGGTCGACAGGGGGCGGGAATGAGCAGTTCTTC. Residues: CASKRSTGGGNEQFF.

V gene TRBV7-2 combines with J gene TRBJ2-7, with a tentative D call TRBD2 (6 bases). The ends were cut back, 1 base at V and 2 bases at J, with 12 bases in the middle. The CDR3 has 15 amino acids. Looked up from germline, CDR1 is SGHTA and CDR2 is FQGNSA. CDR3 region: CASSLGGTTAYEQYF. The DNA for the CDR3 is TGTGCCAGCAGCTTAGGCGGGACCACTGCCTACGAGCAGTACTTC.

In its sample, this clonotype was seen many times. The CDR3 sequence: CAISAFGQGEGYQETQYF. CDR3 sequence (DNA): TGTGCCATCAGTGCGTTCGGGCAGGGTGAGGGGTACCAAGAGACCCAGTACTTC. The chain combines TRBV10-3 with TRBJ2-5, with D possibly being TRBD1 or TRBD2 (5 bases each). V shed 4 bases and J shed 0 bases, with 21 bases lying between them. Germline CDR1 reads ENHRY; CDR2 reads SYGVKD. This CDR3 has 18 residues.

This clonotype is categorized as medium-sized. The V and J genes are TRBV12-3 or TRBV12-4 and TRBJ2-1; the D gene is possibly TRBD2 (6 bases). The CDR3 consists of 15 residues. The ends were cut back, 0 bases at V and 3 bases at J, with 9 bases in the middle. The DNA for the CDR3 is TGTGCCAGCAGTTTAGCCGGGAGATACTACAATGAGCAGTTCTTC. This translates into CASSLAGRYYNEQFF.

The J gene is TRBJ1-6, the V gene TRBV28; no clear D. Trimming removed 3 bases at V and 4 bases at J, with 7 bases between. This CDR3 spans 14 amino acids. Germline CDR1 MDHEN, CDR2 SYDVKM. The CDR3 DNA reads TGTGCCAGCAGTTTTCGGGAATATAATTCACCCCTCCACTTT. It is translated as CASSFREYNSPLHF.

This clonotype was counted many times. The J gene is TRBJ2-7, the V gene TRBV6-1; TRBD2 might be the D (5 bases). Trimming took 5 bases from V and 3 from J, leaving 11 bases between them. Germline V gene lookup returns CDR1 MNHNS and CDR2 SASEGT. This CDR3 comprises 13 residues. Here the CDR3 reads CASSTGLVYEQYF. The CDR3 DNA reads as TGTGCCAGCAGTACTGGACTTGTCTACGAGCAGTACTTC.

This chain connects TRBV12-3 or TRBV12-4 to TRBJ2-1; the D is unclear. The J call may be wrong; the DNA end is better matched by TRBJ2-3. The CDR3 is 12 residues long. The CDR3 DNA follows: TGTGCCAGCAGTTCCGATCTGGATACGCAGTATTTT. Protein: CASSSDLDTQYF.

The genes are TRBV7-3 and TRBJ2-4; 8 bases agree with TRBD1. The better agreement between TRBJ2-1 and the DNA end casts doubt on the J call. This CDR3 is 13 amino acids long. Germline CDR1 reads SGHTA; CDR2 reads FQGTGA. The CDR3 nucleotides read TGTGCCAGCAGCTCCCCGGACAGGGAAGAGCAGTTCTTC. This gives the protein CASSSPDREEQFF.

This clonotype was detected many times. The chain uses TRBV11-3 and TRBJ2-1, with 7 bases matching TRBD2. Germline CDR1 and CDR2: SGHNT and YENEEA. This CDR3 is built from 15 residues. With 4 bases clipped from V and 6 bases from J, the junction kept 9 bases outside the gene matches. The CDR3 coding sequence is TGTGCCAGCAGCTACCTAGCGGCTTTGGGCAATGAGCAGTTCTTC. Translation gives CASSYLAALGNEQFF.

The rearrangement links TRBV7-3 to TRBJ2-6, with TRBD2 matching 7 bases. TRBJ2-7 matches the DNA end more closely, so the J call is doubtful. The CDR3 totals 14 residues. The germline V gene encodes CDR1 SGHTA and CDR2 FQGTGA. CDR3 amino acids: CASSSSGTINEQYF. CDR3 DNA: TGTGCCAGCAGCTCATCCGGGACTATCAATGAGCAGTACTTC.

This clonotype showed up just once. A much more abundant neighbour one base away suggests this may be a read error. Here the CDR3 reads CASSSRDSSYNEQYF. CDR3 sequence (DNA): TGTGCCAGCAGCAGCCGGGACAGCTCCTACAATGAGCAGTACTTC. V is TRBV11-2 and J is TRBJ2-3; 7 bases are shared with TRBD1. The end of the DNA is better explained by TRBJ2-7, so the J call may be wrong. The CDR3 spans 15 residues. Germline CDR1 SGHAT, CDR2 FQNNGV.

This clonotype was seen at least ten times. This rearrangement joins TRBV18 to TRBJ1-1; D uncertain. This CDR3 comprises 14 residues. Trimming pared 6 bases from V and 3 bases from J, leaving 14 bases between. Per germline, CDR1 KGHSH and CDR2 LQKENI. The CDR3, as DNA: TGTGCCAGCTCCCGGACTTACGGGGACACTGAAGCTTTCTTT. It is translated as CASSRTYGDTEAFF. The full variable domain, in which reference TRBV18 and TRBJ1-1 provide the parts outside the CDR3, is NAGVMQNPRHLVRRRGQEARLRCSPMKGHSHVYWYRQLPEEGLKFMVYLQKENIIDESGMPKERFSAEFPKEGPSILRIQQVVRGDSAAYFCASSRTYGDTEAFFGQGTRLTVV.

This clonotype was counted at least ten times. The V gene is TRBV28, the J gene TRBJ2-5, with 7 nucleotides matching TRBD2. Germline values: CDR1 MDHEN, CDR2 SYDVKM. CDR3 length: 15 amino acids. V lost 6 bases to trimming and J lost 1 base; unmatched junction nucleotides: 8. In nucleotides, the CDR3 is TGTGCCAGCAGCCTATCTAGCGGAGCCCAAGAGACCCAGTACTTC. Translating it yields CASSLSSGAQETQYF.